This TCR beta chain was recovered during a study of cytomegalovirus exposure and HLA in healthy donors. A multiplex PCR was run with 60 Vbeta primers and 13 Jbeta primers. The repertoire was sequenced with immunoSEQ multiplex PCR; TCRdb's copy has only in-frame clones and lacks some. Counted here are around 150,000 clones, 79% occurring once; the ten biggest clones make up approximately 7%. Germline V gives CDR1 MNHEY, CDR2 SMNVEV (reference sequence). V gave up 8 bases and J gave up 14 bases, with 21 bases separating them. This CDR3 comprises 12 residues. Sequenced input: PBMCs. This chain uses TRBV27 with TRBJ1-2; TRBD1 might be the D (5 bases). The source is a man aged 40-49 years in good health and CMV-seropositive. CDR3 coding DNA: TGTGCCAGCCGGACGGGAGGGGCGCTAGTGACCTTC. This gives the protein CASRTGGALVTF.